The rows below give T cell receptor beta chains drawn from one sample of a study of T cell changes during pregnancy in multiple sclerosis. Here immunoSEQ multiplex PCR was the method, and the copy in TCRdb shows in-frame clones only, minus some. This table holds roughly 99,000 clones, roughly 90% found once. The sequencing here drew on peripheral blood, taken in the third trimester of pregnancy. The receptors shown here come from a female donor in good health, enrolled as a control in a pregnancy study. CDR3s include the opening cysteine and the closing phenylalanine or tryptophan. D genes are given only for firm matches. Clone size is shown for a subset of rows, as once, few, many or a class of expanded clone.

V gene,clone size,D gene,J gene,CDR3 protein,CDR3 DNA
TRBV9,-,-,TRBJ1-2,CASSPGGAGGYTF,TGTGCCAGCAGCCCCGGGGGGGCGGGGGGCTACACCTTC
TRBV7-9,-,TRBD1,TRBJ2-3,CASSLEQGADTQYF,TGTGCCAGCAGCTTGGAACAGGGGGCGGATACGCAGTATTTT
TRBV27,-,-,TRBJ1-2,CASSFNIHSYGYTF,TGTGCCAGCAGTTTCAACATTCATTCGTATGGCTACACCTTC
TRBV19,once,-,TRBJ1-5,CASREGGGARSNQPQHF,TGTGCCAGTAGAGAGGGAGGGGGGGCCCGTAGCAATCAGCCCCAGCATTTT
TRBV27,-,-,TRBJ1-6,CASSFNNSPLHF,TGTGCCAGCAGTTTTAATAATTCACCCCTCCACTTT
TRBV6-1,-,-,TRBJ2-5,CASSEGHHAWTQYF,TGTGCCAGCAGTGAAGGACACCACGCTTGGACCCAGTACTTC
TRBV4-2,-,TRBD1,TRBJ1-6,CASSHGTGVLSYNSPLHF,TGTGCCAGCAGCCACGGGACAGGGGTCCTCTCCTATAATTCACCCCTCCACTTT
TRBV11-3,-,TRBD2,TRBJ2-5,CASSLWGRSGGETQYF,TGTGCCAGCAGCTTATGGGGGCGAAGCGGGGGGGAGACCCAGTACTTC
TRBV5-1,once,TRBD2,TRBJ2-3,CASSFGRGGTDTQYF,TGCGCCAGCTCCTTCGGGAGGGGGGGTACAGATACGCAGTATTTT
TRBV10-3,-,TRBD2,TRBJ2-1,CAISEAPAGASNEQFF,TGTGCCATCAGTGAGGCGCCAGCGGGGGCCAGCAATGAGCAGTTCTTC